This TCR beta chain appears in the sequencing data of a study of shared clonotypes between healthy human individuals. The J segment lost 4 bases and the V segment lost 6 bases, leaving 18 bases of the junction unmatched. Germline assignment: CDR1 SGHTA and CDR2 FQGNSA. The CDR3 has 19 residues. Repertoires were generated with immunoSEQ multiplex PCR, while TCRdb's copy carries only in-frame clones and drops some. The sample lists some 1 million clones, roughly 75% occurring once. This TCR came from a man aged 18 to 29 in good health. J is TRBJ2-5 and V is TRBV7-2, with TRBD2 matching over 12 bases. Sequencing input: memory CD4+ T cells sorted from blood. Described subset: CD45RA-negative fraction. The CDR3 protein is CASSQNMRLLAGGGETQYF. CDR3 nucleotides: TGTGCCAGCAGTCAAAATATGAGGCTACTAGCGGGAGGAGGAGAGACCCAGTACTTC.